The 25 T cell receptor beta chains below come from one sample, sequenced in a study of cytomegalovirus exposure and HLA in healthy donors. PCR involved 60 Vbeta and 13 Jbeta primers. The assay was immunoSEQ multiplex PCR, and TCRdb's table has in-frame clones only and misses some. The profile shows about 92,000 clones, around 77% of them singletons. The sequenced sample consisted of PBMCs. The receptors were sampled from a man aged 50 to 59 in good health and CMV-seropositive.

CDR3 DNA: TGTGCCAGCAGCAGAAAACCACAGGGGGGATACTCTGGAAACACCATATATTTT. It translates to CASSRKPQGGYSGNTIYF. The chain employs TRBV5-4 and TRBJ1-3, with 8 bases identical to TRBD1. This CDR3 is 18 amino acids long. CDR1 is SGHNT, CDR2 YYREEE, per germline (reference sequence). With 4 bases clipped from V and 0 bases from J, the junction kept 12 bases outside the gene matches.

The rearrangement uses TRBV19 and TRBJ1-1; unclear D gene. Germline assignment: CDR1 LNHDA and CDR2 SQIVND (reference sequence). The germline V and J ends were trimmed by 7 bases and 1 base, with 13 bases remaining between them. The CDR3 is 14 residues long. CDR3 nucleotide sequence: TGTGCCAGTAAGAGCGGGTATACGAACACTGAAGCTTTCTTT. It is translated as CASKSGYTNTEAFF.

J is TRBJ2-7 and V is TRBV5-4; D is unresolved. Germline V gene data show CDR1 as SGHNT and CDR2 as YYREEE (reference sequence). The CDR3 extends over 13 amino acids. Trimming cost V 1 base and J 0 bases, with 5 bases left between them. The DNA of the CDR3 is TGTGCCAGCAGCTTGCGGAGCTCCTACGAGCAGTACTTC. Its protein is CASSLRSSYEQYF.

This chain joins TRBV5-6 and TRBJ2-1; 8 nucleotides align to TRBD2. This CDR3 has 14 amino acids. J was trimmed by 9 bases and V by 1 base; bases with no gene match: 6. CDR1 and CDR2 (germline): SGHDT, YYEEEE. The CDR3 region has the DNA TGTGCCAGCAGCTTGTTACTAGCGGTGACTGAGCAGTTCTTC. Its protein is CASSLLLAVTEQFF.

The J gene is TRBJ1-2, the V gene TRBV7-2, with D tentatively TRBD1 (5 bases). This CDR3 is 14 amino acids long. The V and J ends lost 5 bases and 4 bases respectively, with 14 bases between them. Germline CDR1 SGHTA, CDR2 FQGNSA. The CDR3 loop reads CASSHPQGAYGYTF. CDR3 DNA: TGTGCCAGCAGCCACCCCCAGGGTGCCTATGGCTACACCTTC.

This clone was observed a few times. The V and J genes are TRBV6-1 and TRBJ2-7; D is undetermined. The V gene lost 5 bases and the J gene lost 6 bases, with 11 bases spanning the gap. The V gene's germline CDR1 is MNHNS and CDR2 SASEGT. This CDR3 has 12 residues. This chain's CDR3 is CASSLDLGEQYF. The CDR3 DNA reads as TGTGCCAGCAGTTTGGATCTAGGCGAGCAGTACTTC.

This chain joins TRBV11-2 and TRBJ1-6; 7 bases are a match to TRBD1. V was clipped by 11 bases and J by 6 bases; unmatched bases: 10. This CDR3 comprises 14 residues. Germline V lookup: CDR1 SGHAT, CDR2 FQNNGV. This CDR3 is CASRAGTVNSPLHF. The CDR3 DNA reads as TGTGCCTCCAGGGCCGGGACAGTTAATTCACCCCTCCACTTT.

CDR3 sequence (DNA): TGTGCCAGCAGCCAAACTAGCGGGGCCACAGATACGCAGTATTTT. As protein: CASSQTSGATDTQYF. The chain recombines TRBV7-2 with TRBJ2-3, with 10 nucleotides matching TRBD2. V lost 5 bases, J lost 2 bases, and 4 bases stayed unmatched. The CDR3 totals 15 residues. Germline-derived CDR1 and CDR2 are SGHTA and FQGNSA.

The chain links TRBV28 to TRBJ2-2; 7 nucleotides line up with TRBD2. The CDR3 totals 15 residues. In germline, CDR1 is MDHEN, CDR2 SYDVKM. Trimming cost V 5 bases and J 3 bases; bases outside gene matches: 6. CDR3 bases: TGTGCCAGCAGTCTGGGACTAATTGACACCGGGGAGCTGTTTTTT. Its translation is CASSLGLIDTGELFF.

The V call is TRBV4-3, the J call TRBJ2-5; D possibly corresponds to TRBD2 (6 bases). V dropped 0 bases and J dropped 11 bases, with 16 bases sitting between them. Germline values: CDR1 LGHNA, CDR2 YSLEER. The CDR3 has 14 residues. The CDR3 loop is CASSQEALTGEQYF. The DNA of the CDR3 is TGCGCCAGCAGCCAAGAAGCACTTACGGGAGAGCAGTACTTC.

The chain recombines TRBV19 with TRBJ2-5; TRBD2 matches at 12 bases. The germline V gene encodes CDR1 LNHDA and CDR2 SQIVND (reference sequence). Trimming cost V 4 bases and J 5 bases; bases outside gene matches: 8. This CDR3 region has 16 residues. The chain's CDR3 is CASSTQLAGGPETQYF. The CDR3 DNA reads TGTGCCAGTAGTACCCAACTAGCGGGGGGCCCCGAGACCCAGTACTTC.

The chain is built from TRBV13 and TRBJ1-1; D call uncertain. The germline V gene has CDR1 PRHDT and CDR2 FYEKMQ (reference sequence). The CDR3 extends over 14 amino acids. Between the trimmed V and J ends, which lost 5 bases and 6 bases, there was a span of 16 bases. The CDR3 sequence: CASSLGLGPAEAFF. DNA of the CDR3: TGTGCCAGCAGCCTTGGTCTGGGCCCCGCTGAAGCTTTCTTT.

V is TRBV7-2 and J is TRBJ2-2; weak D call: TRBD2 (6 bases). Germline V gene data show CDR1 as SGHTA and CDR2 as FQGNSA. This CDR3 has 14 amino acids. V was pared by 5 bases and J by 1 base, with 8 bases between. CDR3 nucleotides: TGTGCCAGCAGCCAGGGACTGAACACCGGGGAGCTGTTTTTT. This sequence encodes CASSQGLNTGELFF.

For this clone: An end of the junction differs from the germline gene, which may be a read error. The V gene is TRBV4-3, the J gene TRBJ1-5, with 9 bases that match TRBD1. Germline lookup yields CDR1 LGHNA and CDR2 YSLEER. The CDR3 has 13 amino acids. This chain's CDR3 is CASSQVIGQGLSF. The CDR3, as DNA: TGCGCCAGCAGCCAAGTAATTGGACAGGGGCTCTCTTTT.

The rearrangement links TRBV5-3 to TRBJ2-6, with 12 bases matching TRBD2. TRBV5-3 is placed among ORFs of uncertain function. This CDR3 region has 22 residues. The V and J ends lost 5 bases and 1 base, in that order; junction bases with no gene match: 19. This chain's CDR3 is CARRERLAGGVLRRSGANVLTF. CDR3 nucleotide sequence: TGTGCCAGAAGGGAGAGGCTAGCGGGGGGGGTCTTAAGGAGATCTGGGGCCAACGTCCTGACTTTC.

By its share, this clone is medium-sized. Its ends do not fully match the called genes, so a read error is possible. CDR3 bases: TGTGCCAGCAGCGAAGCGGCAGGACTTTACGAGCAGTACTTC. The encoded protein is CASSEAAGLYEQYF. V gene TRBV6-1 combines with J gene TRBJ2-7; weak D call: TRBD2 (5 bases). Germline-derived CDR1 and CDR2 are MNHNS and SASEGT. The CDR3 contains 14 residues.

The genes are TRBV6-5 and TRBJ1-2; D is uncertain. This CDR3 contains 11 residues. Trimming shortened V by 8 bases and J by 7 bases, and 11 bases separated the two germline ends. In germline, CDR1 is MNHEY, CDR2 SVGAGI. CDR3 in DNA: TGTGCCAGCGGCTCAGGTGGTGGCTACACCTTC. The encoded protein is CASGSGGGYTF.

The chain links TRBV14 to TRBJ2-7; 9 bases align to TRBD1. CDR1 is SGHDN and CDR2 is FVKESK in the germline V gene. This CDR3 contains 16 residues. Trimming cost V 4 bases and J 3 bases; bases outside gene matches: 10. CDR3 loop: CASSPLLGTGFYEQYF. Here the CDR3 DNA reads TGTGCCAGCAGCCCATTGCTCGGGACAGGGTTCTACGAGCAGTACTTC.

The chain uses TRBV28 and TRBJ1-4; tentatively, D is TRBD1 (5 bases). This CDR3 has 14 residues. V gave up 6 bases and J gave up 3 bases, with 11 bases separating them. Germline CDR1 and CDR2: MDHEN and SYDVKM. The CDR3 nucleotides are TGTGCCAGCAGGTCCGGAGGGGCTAATGAAAAACTGTTTTTT. Its translation: CASRSGGANEKLFF.

The rearrangement joins TRBV18 to TRBJ2-7; D call uncertain. V was cut by 4 bases and J by 4 bases, with 17 bases left in between. In germline, CDR1 is KGHSH, CDR2 LQKENI. The CDR3 is 15 amino acids. The CDR3 reads CASSLRHSGRYEQYF. CDR3 DNA: TGTGCCAGCTCACTTCGACACTCTGGTCGGTACGAGCAGTACTTC.

The J gene is TRBJ1-1, the V gene TRBV6-1; the D is unclear. The CDR3 has 11 residues. Germline values: CDR1 MNHNS, CDR2 SASEGT. With 1 base removed from V and 11 bases from J, the gap between germline ends came to 8 bases. The DNA of the CDR3 is TGTGCCAGCAGTGAAGTAGAGAGGGCTTTCTTT. This sequence encodes CASSEVERAFF.

V and J are TRBV9 and TRBJ1-1; D is unclear. The V gene lost 2 bases and the J gene lost 5 bases, with 10 bases spanning the gap. CDR1 SGDLS and CDR2 YYNGEE come from the germline V gene. CDR3 length: 13 amino acids. CDR3 in amino acids: CASSVAGRTEAFF. The DNA for the CDR3 is TGTGCCAGCAGCGTTGCAGGTCGGACTGAAGCTTTCTTT.

The chain couples TRBV5-4 to TRBJ2-3, with 11 bases identical to TRBD2. V lost 3 bases and J lost 4; bases outside the gene matches: 4. The CDR3 is 15 residues long. In germline, CDR1 is SGHNT, CDR2 YYREEE (reference sequence). The CDR3 sequence: CASSSLAGGSDTQYF. The CDR3 DNA follows: TGTGCCAGCAGCTCCCTAGCGGGGGGCTCAGATACGCAGTATTTT.

The chain recombines TRBV5-1 with TRBJ1-2; TRBD1 is a possible D gene (6 bases). This CDR3 spans 14 amino acids. V dropped 0 bases and J dropped 8 bases, with 14 bases sitting between them. The germline gives CDR1 SGHRS, CDR2 YFSETQ. This chain's CDR3 is CASSLAGDILGYTF. As DNA, the CDR3 is TGCGCCAGCAGCTTGGCCGGGGACATTCTCGGCTACACCTTC.

This chain joins TRBV7-2 and TRBJ1-6; 9 bases fit TRBD1. CDR1 is SGHTA and CDR2 is FQGNSA in the germline V gene. The CDR3 totals 15 residues. The V and J ends lost 5 bases and 9 bases, in that order; junction bases with no gene match: 8. DNA for the CDR3: TGTGCCAGCAGCCCTGGGACAGGGCTGGGTTCACCCCTCCACTTT. Translated, it gives CASSPGTGLGSPLHF.